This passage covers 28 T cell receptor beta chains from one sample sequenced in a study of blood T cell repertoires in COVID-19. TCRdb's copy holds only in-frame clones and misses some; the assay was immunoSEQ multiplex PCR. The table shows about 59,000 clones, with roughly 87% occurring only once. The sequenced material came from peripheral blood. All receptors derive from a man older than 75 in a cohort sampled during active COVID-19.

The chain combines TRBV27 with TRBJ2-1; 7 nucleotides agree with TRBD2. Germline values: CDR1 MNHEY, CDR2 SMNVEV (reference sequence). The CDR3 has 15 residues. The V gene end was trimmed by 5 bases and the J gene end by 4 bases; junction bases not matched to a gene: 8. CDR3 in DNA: TGTGCCAGCAGTCCCCCGGGCGGGAGATACAATGAGCAGTTCTTC. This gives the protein CASSPPGGRYNEQFF.

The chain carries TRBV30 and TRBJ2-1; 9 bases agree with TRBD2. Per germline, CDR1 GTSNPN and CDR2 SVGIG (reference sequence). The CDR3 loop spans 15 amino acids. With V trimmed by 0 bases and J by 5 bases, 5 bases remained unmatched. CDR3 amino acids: CAWSVIGGRDNEQFF. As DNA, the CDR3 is TGTGCCTGGAGTGTAATTGGCGGGAGGGACAATGAGCAGTTCTTC.

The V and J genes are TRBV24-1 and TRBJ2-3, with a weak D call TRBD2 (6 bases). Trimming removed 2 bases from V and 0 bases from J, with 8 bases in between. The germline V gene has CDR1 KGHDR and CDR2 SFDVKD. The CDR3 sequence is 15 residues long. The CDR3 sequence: CATSDSGTSTDTQYF. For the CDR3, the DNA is TGTGCCACCAGTGATTCCGGGACTAGCACAGATACGCAGTATTTT.

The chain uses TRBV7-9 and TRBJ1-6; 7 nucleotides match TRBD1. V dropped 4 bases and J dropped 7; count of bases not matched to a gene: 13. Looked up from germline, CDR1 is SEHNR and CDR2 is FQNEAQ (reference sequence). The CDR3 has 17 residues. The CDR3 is CASSSPGTDNWNSPLHF. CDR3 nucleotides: TGTGCCAGCAGCTCCCCCGGGACAGATAATTGGAATTCACCCCTCCACTTT.

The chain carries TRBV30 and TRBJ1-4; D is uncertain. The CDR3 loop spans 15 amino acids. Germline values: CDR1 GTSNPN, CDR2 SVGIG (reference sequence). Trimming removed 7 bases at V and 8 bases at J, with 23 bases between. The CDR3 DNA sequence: TGTGCCTTCAATCCCCGACCTCTCGGGGAGGAAAAACTGTTTTTT. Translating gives CAFNPRPLGEEKLFF.

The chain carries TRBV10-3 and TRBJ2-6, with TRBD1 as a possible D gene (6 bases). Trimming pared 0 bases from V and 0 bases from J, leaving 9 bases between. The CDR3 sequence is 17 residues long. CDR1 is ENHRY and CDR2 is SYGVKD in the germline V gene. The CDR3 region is CAISESQGGSGANVLTF. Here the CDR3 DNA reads TGTGCCATCAGTGAGTCCCAAGGGGGCTCTGGGGCCAACGTCCTGACTTTC.

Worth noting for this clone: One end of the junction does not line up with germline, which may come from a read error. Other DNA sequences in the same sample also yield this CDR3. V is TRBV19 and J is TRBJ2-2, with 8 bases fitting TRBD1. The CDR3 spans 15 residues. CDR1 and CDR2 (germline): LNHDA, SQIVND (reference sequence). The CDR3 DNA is TGTGCCAGTAGTATTACTGGCCAGGGGGCCGGGGAACTGTTTTTT. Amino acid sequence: CASSITGQGAGELFF.

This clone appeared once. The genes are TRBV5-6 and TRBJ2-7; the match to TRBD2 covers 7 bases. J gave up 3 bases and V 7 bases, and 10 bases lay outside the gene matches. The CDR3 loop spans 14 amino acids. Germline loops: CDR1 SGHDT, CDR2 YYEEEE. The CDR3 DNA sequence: TGTGCCAGCGGAACTCCCGGCGGGGGCTACGAGCAGTACTTC. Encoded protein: CASGTPGGGYEQYF.

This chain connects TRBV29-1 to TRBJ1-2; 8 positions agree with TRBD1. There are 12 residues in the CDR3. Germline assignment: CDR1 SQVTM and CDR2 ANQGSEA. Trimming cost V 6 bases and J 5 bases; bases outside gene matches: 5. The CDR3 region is CSVGGQGYGYTF. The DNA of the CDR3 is TGCAGCGTCGGAGGACAGGGTTATGGCTACACCTTC.

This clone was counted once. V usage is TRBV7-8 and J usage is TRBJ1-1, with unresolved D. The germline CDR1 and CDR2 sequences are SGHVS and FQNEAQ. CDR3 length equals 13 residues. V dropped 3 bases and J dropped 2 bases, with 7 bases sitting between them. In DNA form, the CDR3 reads TGTGCCAGCAGCTTGGACTTCAACACTGAAGCTTTCTTT. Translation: CASSLDFNTEAFF.

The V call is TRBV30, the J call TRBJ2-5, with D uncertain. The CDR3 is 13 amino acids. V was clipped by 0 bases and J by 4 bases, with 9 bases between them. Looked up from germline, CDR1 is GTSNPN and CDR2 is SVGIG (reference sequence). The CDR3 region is CAWSVSSRETQYF. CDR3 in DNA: TGTGCCTGGAGTGTATCTAGTCGAGAGACCCAGTACTTC.

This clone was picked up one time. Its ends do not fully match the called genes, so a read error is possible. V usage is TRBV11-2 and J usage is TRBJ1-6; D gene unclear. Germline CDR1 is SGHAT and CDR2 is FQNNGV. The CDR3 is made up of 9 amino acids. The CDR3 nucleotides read TGTGCCAGCAGCTTAGAGCCAGAATTT. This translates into CASSLEPEF.

CDR3 in amino acids: CASSVVGGFQETQYF. Here the CDR3 DNA reads TGTGCCAGCAGCGTAGTAGGGGGATTTCAAGAGACCCAGTACTTC. The chain links TRBV9 to TRBJ2-5, with a weak D call TRBD1 (6 bases). V was shortened by 0 bases and J by 2 bases, with 11 bases between the two germline ends. The CDR3 covers 15 residues. CDR1 and CDR2 from the germline V gene are SGDLS and YYNGEE.

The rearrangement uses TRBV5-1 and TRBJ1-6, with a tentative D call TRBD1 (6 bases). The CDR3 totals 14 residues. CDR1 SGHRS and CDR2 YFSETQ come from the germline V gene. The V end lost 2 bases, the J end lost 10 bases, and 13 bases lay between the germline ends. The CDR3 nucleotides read TGCGCCAGCAGCTTAGAAGGGGGTCCCTCACCCCTCCACTTT. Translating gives CASSLEGGPSPLHF.

CDR3 DNA sequence: TGTGCCACCAGCAGAGATTCACGGGTGCTCTCTGGAAACACCATATATTTT. Its translation: CATSRDSRVLSGNTIYF. The chain couples TRBV15 to TRBJ1-3, with unresolved D. This CDR3 is built from 17 residues. Germline assignment: CDR1 LNHNV and CDR2 YYDKDF (reference sequence). Trimming shortened V by 0 bases and J by 0 bases, and 12 bases separated the two germline ends. Filled out from reference TRBV15 and TRBJ1-3, the complete variable domain reads DAMVIQNPRYQVTQFGKPVTLSCSQTLNHNVMYWYQQKSSQAPKLLFHYYDKDFNNEADTPDNFQSRRPNTSFCFLDIRSPGLGDTAMYLCATSRDSRVLSGNTIYFGEGSWLTVV.

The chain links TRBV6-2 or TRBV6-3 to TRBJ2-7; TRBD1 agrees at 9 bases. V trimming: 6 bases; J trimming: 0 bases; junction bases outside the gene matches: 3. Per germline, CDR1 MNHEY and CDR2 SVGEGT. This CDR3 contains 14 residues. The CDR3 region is CASSLGQGSYEQYF. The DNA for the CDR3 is TGTGCCAGCAGCCTGGGACAGGGCTCCTACGAGCAGTACTTC.

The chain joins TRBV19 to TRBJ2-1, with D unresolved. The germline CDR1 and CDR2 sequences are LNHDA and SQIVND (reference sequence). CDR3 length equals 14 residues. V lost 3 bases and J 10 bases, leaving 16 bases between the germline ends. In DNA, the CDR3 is TGTGCCAGTAGTATGCCAATACCCACAATAGAGCAGTTCTTC. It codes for CASSMPIPTIEQFF.

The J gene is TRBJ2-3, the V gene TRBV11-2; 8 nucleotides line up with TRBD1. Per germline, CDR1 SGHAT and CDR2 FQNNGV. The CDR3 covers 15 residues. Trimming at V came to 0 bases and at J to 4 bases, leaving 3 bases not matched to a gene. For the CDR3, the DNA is TGTGCCAGCAGCTTAGATCCGACAGGGGCAGATACGCAGTATTTT. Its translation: CASSLDPTGADTQYF.

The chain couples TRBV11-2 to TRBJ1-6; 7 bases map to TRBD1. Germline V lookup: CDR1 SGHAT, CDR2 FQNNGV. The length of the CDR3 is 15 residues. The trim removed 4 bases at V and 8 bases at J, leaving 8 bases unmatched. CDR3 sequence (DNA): TGTGCCAGCAGCTGGAGGAGGCAGGGGGATTCACCCCTCCACTTT. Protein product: CASSWRRQGDSPLHF. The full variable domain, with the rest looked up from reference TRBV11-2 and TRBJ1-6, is EAGVAQSPRYKIIEKRQSVAFWCNPISGHATLYWYQQILGQGPKLLIQFQNNGVVDDSQLPKDRFSAERLKGVDSTLKIQPAKLEDSAVYLCASSWRRQGDSPLHFGNGTRLTVT.

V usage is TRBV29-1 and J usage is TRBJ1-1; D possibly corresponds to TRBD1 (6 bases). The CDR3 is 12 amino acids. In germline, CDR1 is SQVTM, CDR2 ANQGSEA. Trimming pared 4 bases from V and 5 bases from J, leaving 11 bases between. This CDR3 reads CSVAAGVTEAFF. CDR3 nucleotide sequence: TGCAGCGTTGCGGCAGGGGTTACTGAAGCTTTCTTT. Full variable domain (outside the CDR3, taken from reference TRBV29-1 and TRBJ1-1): SAVISQKPSRDICQRGTSLTIQCQVDSQVTMMFWYRQQPGQSLTLIATANQGSEATYESGFVIDKFPISRPNLTFSTLTVSNMSPEDSSIYLCSVAAGVTEAFFGQGTRLTVV.

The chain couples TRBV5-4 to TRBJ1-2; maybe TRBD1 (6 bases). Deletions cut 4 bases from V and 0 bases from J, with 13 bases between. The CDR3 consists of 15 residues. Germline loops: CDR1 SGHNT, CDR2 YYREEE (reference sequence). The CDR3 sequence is CASSIDRTANYGYTF. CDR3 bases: TGTGCCAGCAGCATCGACAGGACTGCTAACTATGGCTACACCTTC.

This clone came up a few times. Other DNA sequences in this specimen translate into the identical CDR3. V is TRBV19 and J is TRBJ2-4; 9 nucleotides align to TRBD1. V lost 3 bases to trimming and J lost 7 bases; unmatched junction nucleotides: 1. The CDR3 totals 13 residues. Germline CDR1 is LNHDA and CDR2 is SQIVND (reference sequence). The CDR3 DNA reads TGTGCCAGTAGTATGGACAGGGGTAACATTCAGTACTTC. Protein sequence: CASSMDRGNIQYF.

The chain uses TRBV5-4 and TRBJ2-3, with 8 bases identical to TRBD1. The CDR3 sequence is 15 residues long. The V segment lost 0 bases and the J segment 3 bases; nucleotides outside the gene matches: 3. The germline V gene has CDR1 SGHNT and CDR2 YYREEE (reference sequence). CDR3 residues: CASSLGTGKTDTQYF. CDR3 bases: TGTGCCAGCAGCTTGGGGACAGGGAAAACAGATACGCAGTATTTT. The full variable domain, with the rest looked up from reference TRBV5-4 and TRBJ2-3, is ETGVTQSPTHLIKTRGQQVTLRCSSQSGHNTVSWYQQALGQGPQFIFQYYREEENGRGNFPPRFSGLQFPNYSSELNVNALELDDSALYLCASSLGTGKTDTQYFGPGTRLTVL.

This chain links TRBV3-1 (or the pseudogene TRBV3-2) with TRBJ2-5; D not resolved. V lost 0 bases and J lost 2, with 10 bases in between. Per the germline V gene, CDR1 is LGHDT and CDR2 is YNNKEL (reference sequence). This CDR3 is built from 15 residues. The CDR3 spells CASSQDLPGQETQYF. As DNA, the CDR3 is TGTGCCAGCAGCCAAGATCTACCCGGGCAAGAGACCCAGTACTTC.

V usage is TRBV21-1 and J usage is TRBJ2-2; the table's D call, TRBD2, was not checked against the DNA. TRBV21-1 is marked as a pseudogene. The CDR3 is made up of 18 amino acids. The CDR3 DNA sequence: TGTGCCAGCAGCAACCTACAGCGGGGGGGCGAGAACACCGGGGAGCTGTTTTTT. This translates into CASSNLQRGGENTGELFF.

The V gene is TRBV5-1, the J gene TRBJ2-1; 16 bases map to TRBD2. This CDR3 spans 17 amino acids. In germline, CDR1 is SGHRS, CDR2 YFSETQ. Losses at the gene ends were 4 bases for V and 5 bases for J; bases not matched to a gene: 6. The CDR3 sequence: CASSQGLAGGPHNEQFF. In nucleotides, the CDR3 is TGCGCCAGCAGCCAGGGACTAGCGGGGGGGCCTCACAATGAGCAGTTCTTC. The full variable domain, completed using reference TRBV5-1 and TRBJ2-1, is KAGVTQTPRYLIKTRGQQVTLSCSPISGHRSVSWYQQTPGQGLQFLFEYFSETQRNKGNFPGRFSGRQFSNSRSEMNVSTLELGDSALYLCASSQGLAGGPHNEQFFGPGTRLTVL.

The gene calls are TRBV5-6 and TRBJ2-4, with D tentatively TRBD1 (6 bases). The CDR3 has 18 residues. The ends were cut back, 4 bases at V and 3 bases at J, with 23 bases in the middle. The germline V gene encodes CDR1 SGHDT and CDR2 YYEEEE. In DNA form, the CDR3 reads TGTGCCAGCAGCCACACAATGGGGGCCCCATTGGACAAAAACATTCAGTACTTC. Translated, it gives CASSHTMGAPLDKNIQYF. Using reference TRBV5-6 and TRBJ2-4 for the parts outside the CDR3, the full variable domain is DAGVTQSPTHLIKTRGQQVTLRCSPKSGHDTVSWYQQALGQGPQFIFQYYEEEERQRGNFPDRFSGHQFPNYSSELNVNALLLGDSALYLCASSHTMGAPLDKNIQYFGAGTRLSVL.

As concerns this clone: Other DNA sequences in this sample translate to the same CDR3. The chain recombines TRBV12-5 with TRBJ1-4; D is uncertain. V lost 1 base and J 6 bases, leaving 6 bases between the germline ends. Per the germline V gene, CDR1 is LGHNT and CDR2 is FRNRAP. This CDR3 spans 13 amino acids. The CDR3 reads CASGLGRDEKLFF. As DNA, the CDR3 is TGTGCTAGTGGTTTGGGTAGAGATGAAAAACTGTTTTTT.